The 6 T cell receptor beta chains below come from one sample, sequenced in a study of cytomegalovirus exposure and HLA in healthy donors. PCR employed 60 Vbeta and 13 Jbeta primers. The assay was immunoSEQ multiplex PCR, and TCRdb's table has in-frame clones only and misses some. The table includes 130,000 or so clones, roughly 80% detected once. Material: PBMCs. The source of these receptors is a man between 25 and 39 years old in good health and CMV-seronegative.

CDR3 coding DNA: TGTGCCATCAGAGACACAGGGGAGGACATTCAGTACTTC. Translation gives CAIRDTGEDIQYF. The genes are TRBV10-3 and TRBJ2-4; D perhaps matches TRBD1 (7 bases). The V gene's germline CDR1 is ENHRY and CDR2 SYGVKD. The germline V and J ends were trimmed by 6 bases and 8 bases, with 14 bases remaining between them. This CDR3 contains 13 residues.

In its sample, this clone was seen a few times. This chain connects TRBV5-1 to TRBJ2-1; TRBD1 matches at 9 bases. The CDR3 is 15 residues long. The ends lost 0 bases at V and 3 bases at J; junction bases unmatched: 1. CDR1 SGHRS and CDR2 YFSETQ come from the germline V gene. The CDR3 protein is CASSLGQGGYNEQFF. Here the CDR3 DNA reads TGCGCCAGCAGCTTGGGACAGGGGGGCTACAATGAGCAGTTCTTC.

The chain links TRBV25-1 to TRBJ1-1; tentative D call: TRBD1 (6 bases). The CDR3 extends over 15 amino acids. Germline V gives CDR1 MGHDK, CDR2 SYGVNS. V lost 4 bases and J 1 base, leaving 13 bases between the germline ends. CDR3 residues: CASSASTGQNTEAFF. CDR3 DNA sequence: TGTGCCAGCAGTGCCTCCACAGGGCAGAACACTGAAGCTTTCTTT.

V and J are TRBV7-6 and TRBJ1-5, with TRBD1 matching 7 bases. This CDR3 comprises 15 residues. J lost 3 bases, V lost 5 bases, and 7 bases had no gene match. The germline V gene has CDR1 SGHVS and CDR2 FNYEAQ. CDR3 DNA: TGTGCCAGCAGCCCCCAGGGGGGTTACAATCAGCCCCAGCATTTT. Protein: CASSPQGGYNQPQHF. Drawing the rest from reference TRBV7-6 and TRBJ1-5, the complete variable domain is GAGVSQSPRYKVTKRGQDVALRCDPISGHVSLYWYRQALGQGPEFLTYFNYEAQQDKSGLPNDRFSAERPEGSISTLTIQRTEQRDSAMYRCASSPQGGYNQPQHFGDGTRLSIL.

The chain couples TRBV4-1 to TRBJ1-1; no clear D gene. V shed 6 bases and J shed 11 bases, with 19 bases lying between them. The germline V gene encodes CDR1 MGHRA and CDR2 YSYEKL. CDR3 length: 13 amino acids. The CDR3 region is CASRGSSEFRAFF. Written as DNA, the CDR3 is TGCGCCAGCAGAGGCTCTTCGGAGTTTAGGGCTTTCTTT.

The chain has TRBV5-1 and TRBJ2-1; TRBD2 aligns across 10 bases. The CDR3 length is 16 residues. Germline CDR1 SGHRS, CDR2 YFSETQ. Trimming cost V 4 bases and J 9 bases; bases outside gene matches: 13. The CDR3 nucleotides are TGCGCCAGCAGCATCACCCTAGCGGGGGCTCGTGGTGAGCAGTTCTTC. Amino acid sequence: CASSITLAGARGEQFF.